This TCR beta chain was captured by sequencing in a study of T cells in Graves' hyperthyroidism and ophthalmopathy. Study-level points and caveats: Most thyroid clonotypes expanded above 0.001 were also detected in blood.

The CDR3 loop spans 15 amino acids. Germline CDR1 and CDR2: LGHDT and YNNKEL (reference sequence). V gave up 1 base and J gave up 3 bases, with 10 bases separating them. As to this clonotype: Its antigen remains unknown.

Amplification of TCR beta CDR3 regions was performed using RNA transcripts as template. HTBI primers were the set used in a first-round RT-PCR of the TCR CDR3. From the multiplex PCR reads, TCRdb called clonotypes with MiXCR, one entry per CDR3 protein. The top ten hold approximately 54% of the sample, which has some 490,000 distinct CDR3 sequences, about 20% seen once. Sequencing was performed on blood. The sequence derives from a woman in her 70s with Graves' ophthalmopathy. The chain carries TRBV3-1 and TRBJ1-5; D unclear. The CDR3 DNA reads as TGTGCCAGCAGCCAAGGTCACGGGAACAATCAGCCCCAGCATTTT. Amino acids: CASSQGHGNNQPQHF. Variable domain in full (rest from reference TRBV3-1 and TRBJ1-5): DTAVSQTPKYLVTQMGNDKSIKCEQNLGHDTMYWYKQDSKKFLKIMFSYNNKELIINETVPNRFSPKSPDKAHLNLHINSLELGDSAVYFCASSQGHGNNQPQHFGDGTRLSIL.